The 24 T cell receptor beta chains presented below share a single source sample, sequenced in a study of neoadjuvant anti-PD-1 for oral cavity cancer. Measured with immunoSEQ multiplex PCR; TCRdb has only the in-frame clones, and not every one. The sample shows under 15,000 clones, roughly 70% of them seen only once. Source: tumor tissue, taken before nivolumab (anti-PD-1) treatment. These receptors all stem from a person between 35 and 79 years old with oral cavity squamous cell carcinoma. The donor label of this sample is uncertain.

The chain carries TRBV28 and TRBJ2-5; D is tentatively TRBD1 or TRBD2 (6 bases each). The germline gives CDR1 MDHEN, CDR2 SYDVKM. The CDR3 spans 15 residues. V lost 8 bases and J 2 bases, leaving 18 bases between the germline ends. CDR3 residues: CASSNARGGQETQYF. The CDR3 nucleotides read TGTGCCAGCTCAAATGCCAGAGGGGGGCAAGAGACCCAGTACTTC.

This clone was recorded a few times. The chain is built from TRBV7-2 and TRBJ2-7; no clear D gene. Trimming cost V 0 bases and J 0 bases, with 6 bases left between them. This CDR3 is 14 amino acids long. CDR1 is SGHTA, CDR2 FQGNSA, per germline. Here the CDR3 DNA reads TGTGCCAGCAGCTTAGCCTCAAACTCCTACGAGCAGTACTTC. It yields the protein CASSLASNSYEQYF.

The gene calls are TRBV19 and TRBJ1-5; TRBD1 aligns across 9 bases. This CDR3 is built from 16 residues. V trimming: 3 bases; J trimming: 2 bases; junction bases outside the gene matches: 5. Germline loops: CDR1 LNHDA, CDR2 SQIVND (reference sequence). CDR3 bases: TGTGCCAGTAGTATCTACCGGGACAGGGGCAATCAGCCCCAGCATTTT. Encoded protein: CASSIYRDRGNQPQHF.

A remark on this clone: One end of the junction varies from germline; a read error may be responsible. This sample also contains other DNA sequences that code for the same CDR3. The rearrangement links TRBV7-9 to TRBJ2-7; TRBD2 is a possible D gene (5 bases). Germline V gene data show CDR1 as SEHNR and CDR2 as FQNEAQ (reference sequence). There are 14 residues in the CDR3. The CDR3, as DNA: TGTGCCAGCAGCTTGACCGTGGACTTTTACGAGCAGTACTTT. Translating gives CASSLTVDFYEQYF.

This sequence joins TRBV10-2 and TRBJ2-3, with unresolved D. The CDR3 is made up of 14 amino acids. Trimming removed 7 bases at V and 0 bases at J, with 11 bases between. The germline V gene encodes CDR1 WSHSY and CDR2 SAAADI. The CDR3 nucleotides are TGCGCCAGCAAACAGCAGGCCAGCACAGATACGCAGTATTTT. It encodes CASKQQASTDTQYF.

The rearrangement joins TRBV7-2 to TRBJ1-6, with TRBD1 identical over 7 bases. The ends lost 5 bases at V and 0 bases at J; junction bases unmatched: 13. Germline-derived CDR1 and CDR2 are SGHTA and FQGNSA. CDR3 size: 19 residues. In DNA, the CDR3 is TGTGCCAGCAGCCTTACAACAGGGGCGGGGAGCTCCTATAATTCACCCCTCCACTTT. Translation: CASSLTTGAGSSYNSPLHF.

This chain connects TRBV30 to TRBJ1-5; 8 nucleotides align to TRBD1. This CDR3 is built from 16 residues. CDR1 is GTSNPN and CDR2 is SVGIG in the germline V gene (reference sequence). J lost 4 bases, V lost 5 bases, and 13 bases had no gene match. As DNA, the CDR3 is TGTGCCTGGGGAATCTTTCGGACAGGGAGTAATCAGCCCCAGCATTTT. It yields the protein CAWGIFRTGSNQPQHF.

V gene TRBV5-1 combines with J gene TRBJ1-1; possibly TRBD1 for D (6 bases). The CDR3 is made up of 14 amino acids. Trimming cost V 6 bases and J 0 bases, with 12 bases left between them. The germline gives CDR1 SGHRS, CDR2 YFSETQ. In DNA, the CDR3 is TGCGCCAGCAAACCAGGGGCGTTGAACACTGAAGCTTTCTTT. Its translation is CASKPGALNTEAFF.

The CDR3 coding sequence is TGCGCCAGCAGCCAAGACGGAGGTACGCAGTATTTT. Translation gives CASSQDGGTQYF. This chain links TRBV4-1 with TRBJ2-3, with D possibly TRBD2 on 5 matching bases. Germline V gene data show CDR1 as MGHRA and CDR2 as YSYEKL. With 0 bases removed from V and 8 bases from J, the gap between germline ends came to 6 bases. There are 12 residues in the CDR3.

The genes are TRBV5-1 and TRBJ1-1; 8 nucleotides align to TRBD1. The CDR3 extends over 16 amino acids. With V trimmed by 5 bases and J by 4 bases, 13 bases remained unmatched. The germline gives CDR1 SGHRS, CDR2 YFSETQ. The CDR3 is CASRRGTGGKVTEAFF. In DNA form, the CDR3 reads TGCGCCAGCAGGCGAGGCACAGGGGGAAAGGTCACTGAAGCTTTCTTT.

The chain combines TRBV4-1 with TRBJ1-2, with TRBD1 identical over 7 bases. The CDR3 extends over 17 amino acids. Germline values: CDR1 MGHRA, CDR2 YSYEKL. V was clipped by 3 bases and J by 2 bases; unmatched bases: 12. CDR3 nucleotide sequence: TGCGCCAGCAGCCAGGAGGGAAGGACAGGACAAAACTATGGCTACACCTTC. This gives the protein CASSQEGRTGQNYGYTF.

This clone was found a few times. The V gene is TRBV28, the J gene TRBJ1-5; TRBD1 is a possible D gene (6 bases). Germline V gene sequence: CDR1 MDHEN, CDR2 SYDVKM. With 6 bases removed from V and 3 bases from J, the gap between germline ends came to 18 bases. This CDR3 region has 16 residues. CDR3 protein: CASSPTRGGLNQPQHF. CDR3 sequence (DNA): TGTGCCAGCAGCCCTACCCGAGGGGGACTCAATCAGCCCCAGCATTTT.

The chain recombines TRBV14 with TRBJ1-1; a weak D match, TRBD1 (5 bases). This CDR3 is built from 14 residues. The germline V gene has CDR1 SGHDN and CDR2 FVKESK. With 1 base removed from V and 4 bases from J, the gap between germline ends came to 10 bases. This CDR3 is CASSQGGGGTEAFF. The CDR3 DNA reads TGTGCCAGCAGCCAAGGGGGGGGAGGCACTGAAGCTTTCTTT.

By sample share, this clone is medium-sized. V is TRBV5-5 and J is TRBJ1-6; no clear D. The V end was cut by 4 bases, the J end by 7 bases, with 9 bases between. The CDR3 runs 13 residues. Germline-derived CDR1 and CDR2 are SGHKS and YYEKEE (reference sequence). The CDR3 loop reads CASSAAANSPLHF. The CDR3 nucleotides read TGTGCCAGCAGCGCGGCTGCCAATTCACCCCTCCACTTT.

This clone showed up just once. V and J are TRBV19 and TRBJ2-1; 11 nucleotides align to TRBD2. This CDR3 has 17 residues. Trimming cost V 3 bases and J 8 bases; bases outside gene matches: 12. CDR1 LNHDA and CDR2 SQIVND come from the germline V gene (reference sequence). CDR3 residues: CASSMGSLAGGLDEQFF. CDR3 sequence (DNA): TGTGCCAGTAGTATGGGATCCCTAGCGGGAGGATTGGATGAGCAGTTCTTC.

This clone was picked up a small number of times. J is TRBJ2-4 and V is TRBV19, with TRBD1 as a possible D gene (6 bases). Germline CDR1 and CDR2: LNHDA and SQIVND (reference sequence). V was cut by 8 bases and J by 1 base, with 9 bases left in between. The CDR3 spans 13 residues. The CDR3 here is CASPGAAKNIQYF. The CDR3 bases are TGTGCCAGTCCAGGGGCGGCCAAAAACATTCAGTACTTC.

This clone was recorded a few times. The chain couples TRBV11-2 to TRBJ2-1, with 15 bases fitting TRBD2. Germline V gives CDR1 SGHAT, CDR2 FQNNGV. There are 19 residues in the CDR3. Trimming took 3 bases from V and 0 from J; bases not matched to a gene: 6. CDR3 DNA sequence: TGTGCCAGCAGCTTCGGACTAGCGGGAGGGCTTAGCTCCTACAATGAGCAGTTCTTC. The encoded protein is CASSFGLAGGLSSYNEQFF.

This chain links TRBV10-3 with TRBJ2-7; TRBD1 or TRBD2 may be the D gene (5 bases each). Germline V gene sequence: CDR1 ENHRY, CDR2 SYGVKD. The V gene lost 3 bases and the J gene lost 1 base, with 7 bases spanning the gap. The CDR3 has 13 residues. CDR3 DNA: TGTGCCATCAGTGACAGGGAGTCCTACGAGCAGTACTTC. Its protein product is CAISDRESYEQYF.

This clone has only a few counts. V and J are TRBV7-3 and TRBJ2-1; D perhaps matches TRBD1 (5 bases). From germline, CDR1 is SGHTA and CDR2 FQGTGA. The CDR3 loop spans 15 amino acids. Trimming cost V 2 bases and J 7 bases, with 15 bases left between them. CDR3 sequence: CASSLRWGQANEQFF. The DNA for the CDR3 is TGTGCCAGCAGCTTACGCTGGGGCCAAGCTAATGAGCAGTTCTTC.

This clone showed up just a few times. The chain uses TRBV5-1 and TRBJ1-2; weak D call: TRBD1 (5 bases). Germline V CDR1 and CDR2: SGHRS, YFSETQ. This CDR3 has 14 amino acids. V shed 4 bases and J shed 4 bases, with 14 bases lying between them. This chain's CDR3 is CASSPLQGTYGYTF. CDR3 bases: TGCGCCAGCAGCCCCCTCCAGGGCACCTATGGCTACACCTTC.

The chain joins TRBV18 to TRBJ1-2, with 8 bases identical to TRBD1. The CDR3 is 16 amino acids. V gave up 3 bases and J gave up 0 bases; unmatched junction bases: 6. Germline V CDR1 and CDR2: KGHSH, LQKENI. In DNA, the CDR3 is TGTGCCAGCTCACCCCGGACAGGGAGGTCTAACTATGGCTACACCTTC. Its protein product is CASSPRTGRSNYGYTF.

This chain links TRBV19 with TRBJ2-3; 7 bases are a match to TRBD2. J gave up 4 bases and V 5 bases, and 3 bases lay outside the gene matches. CDR3 length: 13 amino acids. CDR1 and CDR2 from the germline V gene are LNHDA and SQIVND (reference sequence). The CDR3 reads CASSVGLADTQYF. In DNA, the CDR3 is TGTGCCAGTAGTGTCGGACTAGCAGATACGCAGTATTTT.

This clone has just a few counts. The CDR3 nucleotides are TGTGCCAGTAGTATTGCTACCAGCGCTAATGAAAAACTGTTTTTT. Its translation: CASSIATSANEKLFF. The chain has TRBV19 and TRBJ1-4, with D unresolved. This CDR3 has 15 residues. Germline V gene sequence: CDR1 LNHDA, CDR2 SQIVND (reference sequence). V was clipped by 3 bases and J by 3 bases, with 11 bases between them.

This chain links TRBV10-1 with TRBJ2-7; D is unresolved. Trimming took off 4 bases at V and 1 base at J, with 5 bases between the two ends. The V gene's germline CDR1 is WNHNN and CDR2 SYGVQD (reference sequence). The CDR3 has 12 residues. The CDR3 sequence: CASSVGSYEQYF. In nucleotides, the CDR3 is TGCGCCAGCAGTGTGGGATCCTACGAGCAGTACTTC.